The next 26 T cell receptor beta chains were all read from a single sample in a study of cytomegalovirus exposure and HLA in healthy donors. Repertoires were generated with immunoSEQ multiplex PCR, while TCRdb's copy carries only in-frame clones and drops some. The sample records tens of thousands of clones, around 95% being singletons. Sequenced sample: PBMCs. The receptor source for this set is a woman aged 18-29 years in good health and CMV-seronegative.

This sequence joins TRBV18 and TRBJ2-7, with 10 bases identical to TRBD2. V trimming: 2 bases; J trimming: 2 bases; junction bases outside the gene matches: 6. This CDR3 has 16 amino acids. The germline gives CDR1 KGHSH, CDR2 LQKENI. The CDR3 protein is CASSPTGLAAAYEQYF. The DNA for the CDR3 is TGTGCCAGCTCACCAACCGGACTAGCGGCTGCCTACGAGCAGTACTTC.

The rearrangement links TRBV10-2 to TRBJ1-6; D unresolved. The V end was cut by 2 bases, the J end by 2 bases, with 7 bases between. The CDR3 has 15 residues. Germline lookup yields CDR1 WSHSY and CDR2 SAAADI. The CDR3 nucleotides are TGCGCCAGCAGTGAGGCAGGCACCTATAATTCACCCCTCCACTTT. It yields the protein CASSEAGTYNSPLHF.

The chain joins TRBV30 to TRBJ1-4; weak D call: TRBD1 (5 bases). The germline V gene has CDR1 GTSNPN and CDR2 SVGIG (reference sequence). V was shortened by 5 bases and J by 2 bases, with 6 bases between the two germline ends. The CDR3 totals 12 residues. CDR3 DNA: TGTGCCTGGGGGGCCACTAATGAAAAACTGTTTTTT. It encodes CAWGATNEKLFF.

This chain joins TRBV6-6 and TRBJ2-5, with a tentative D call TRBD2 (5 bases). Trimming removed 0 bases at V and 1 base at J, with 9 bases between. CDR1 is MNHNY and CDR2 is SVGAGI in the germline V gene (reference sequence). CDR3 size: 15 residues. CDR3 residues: CASSYSRVAQETQYF. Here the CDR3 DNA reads TGTGCCAGCAGTTACTCGAGGGTAGCCCAAGAGACCCAGTACTTC.

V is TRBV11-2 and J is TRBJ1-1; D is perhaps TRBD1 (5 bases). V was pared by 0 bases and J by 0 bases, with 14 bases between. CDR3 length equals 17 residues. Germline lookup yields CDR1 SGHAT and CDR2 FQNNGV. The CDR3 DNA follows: TGTGCCAGCAGCTTAGACCAGTGGGGACTCATGAACACTGAAGCTTTCTTT. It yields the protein CASSLDQWGLMNTEAFF.

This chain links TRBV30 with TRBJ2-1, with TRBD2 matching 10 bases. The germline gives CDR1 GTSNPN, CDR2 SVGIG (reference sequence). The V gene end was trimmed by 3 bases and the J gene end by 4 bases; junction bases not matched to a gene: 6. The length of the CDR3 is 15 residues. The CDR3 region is CAWRVELAGYNEQFF. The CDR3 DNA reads TGTGCCTGGAGAGTAGAACTAGCGGGGTACAATGAGCAGTTCTTC.

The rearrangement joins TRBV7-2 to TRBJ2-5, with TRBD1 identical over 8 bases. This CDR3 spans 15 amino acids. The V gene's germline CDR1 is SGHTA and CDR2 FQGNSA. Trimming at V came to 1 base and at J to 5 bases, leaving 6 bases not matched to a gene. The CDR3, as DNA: TGTGCCAGCAGCTTAGTTCAGGGGGCCCGGGAGACCCAGTACTTC. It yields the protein CASSLVQGARETQYF.

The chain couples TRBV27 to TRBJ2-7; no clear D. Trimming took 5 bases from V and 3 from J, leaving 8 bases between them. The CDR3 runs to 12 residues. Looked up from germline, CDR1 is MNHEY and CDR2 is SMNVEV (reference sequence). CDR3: CASSTTGYEQYF. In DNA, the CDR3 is TGTGCCAGCAGTACCACCGGCTACGAGCAGTACTTC.

For the CDR3, the DNA is TGTGCCAGCAGCCAGGACCCTAAGGTGCTAGCGGGCTACAATGAGCAGTTCTTC. It encodes CASSQDPKVLAGYNEQFF. The rearrangement uses TRBV14 and TRBJ2-1; 8 nucleotides match TRBD2. The CDR3 spans 18 residues. V lost 3 bases, J lost 3 bases, and 13 bases stayed unmatched. Per the germline V gene, CDR1 is SGHDN and CDR2 is FVKESK.

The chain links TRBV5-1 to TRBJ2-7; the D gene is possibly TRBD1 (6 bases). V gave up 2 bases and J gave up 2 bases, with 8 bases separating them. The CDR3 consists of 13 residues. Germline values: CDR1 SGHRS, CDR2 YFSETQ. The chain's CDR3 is CASSLTGTYEQYF. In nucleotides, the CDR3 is TGCGCCAGCAGCTTAACAGGGACCTACGAGCAGTACTTC.

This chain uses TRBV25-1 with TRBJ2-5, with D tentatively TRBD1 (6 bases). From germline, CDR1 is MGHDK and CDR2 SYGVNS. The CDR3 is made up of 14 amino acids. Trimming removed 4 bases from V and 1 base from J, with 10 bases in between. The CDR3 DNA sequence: TGTGCCAGCAGTGGAACAGGGATCCAAGAGACCCAGTACTTC. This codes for CASSGTGIQETQYF. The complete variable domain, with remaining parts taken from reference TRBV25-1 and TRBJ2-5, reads EADIYQTPRYLVIGTGKKITLECSQTMGHDKMYWYQQDPGMELHLIHYSYGVNSTEKGDLSSESTVSRIRTEHFPLTLESARPSHTSQYLCASSGTGIQETQYFGPGTRLLVL.

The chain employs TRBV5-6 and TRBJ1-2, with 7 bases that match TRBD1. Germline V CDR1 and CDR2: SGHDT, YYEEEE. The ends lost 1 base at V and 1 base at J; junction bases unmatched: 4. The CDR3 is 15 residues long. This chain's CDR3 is CASSLRTGLNYGYTF. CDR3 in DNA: TGTGCCAGCAGCTTGAGGACAGGACTTAACTATGGCTACACCTTC.

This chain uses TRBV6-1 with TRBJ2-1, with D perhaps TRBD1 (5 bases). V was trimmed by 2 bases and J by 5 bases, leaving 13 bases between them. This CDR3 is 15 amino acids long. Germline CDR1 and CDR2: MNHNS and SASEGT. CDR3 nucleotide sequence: TGTGCCAGCAGTGAAACGGTGGGGCTGCACAATGAGCAGTTCTTC. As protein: CASSETVGLHNEQFF.

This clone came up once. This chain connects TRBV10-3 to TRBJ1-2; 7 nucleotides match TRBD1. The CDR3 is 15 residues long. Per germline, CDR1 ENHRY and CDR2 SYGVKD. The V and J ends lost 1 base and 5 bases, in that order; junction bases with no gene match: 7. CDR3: CAISELQGKGYGYTF. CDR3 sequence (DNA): TGTGCCATCAGTGAGTTACAGGGGAAAGGGTATGGCTACACCTTC.

The CDR3 spells CASSLAASGRVETQYF. As DNA, the CDR3 is TGTGCCAGCAGCTTAGCGGCTAGCGGGAGGGTGGAGACCCAGTACTTC. The chain carries TRBV7-2 and TRBJ2-5; TRBD2 matches at 12 bases. The V gene's germline CDR1 is SGHTA and CDR2 FQGNSA. V was pared by 0 bases and J by 5 bases, with 4 bases of the junction left unmatched. The length of the CDR3 is 16 residues.

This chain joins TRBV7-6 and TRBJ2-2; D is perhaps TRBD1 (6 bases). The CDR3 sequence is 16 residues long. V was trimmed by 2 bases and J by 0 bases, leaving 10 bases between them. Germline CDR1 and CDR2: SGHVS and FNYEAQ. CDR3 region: CASSLLAGANTGELFF. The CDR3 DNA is TGTGCCAGCAGCTTATTGGCAGGGGCGAACACCGGGGAGCTGTTTTTT.

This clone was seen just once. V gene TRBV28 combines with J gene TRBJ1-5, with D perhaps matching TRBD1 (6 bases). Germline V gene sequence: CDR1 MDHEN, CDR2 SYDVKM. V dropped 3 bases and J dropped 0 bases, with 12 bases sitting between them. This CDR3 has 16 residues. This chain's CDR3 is CASSFTGIYSNQPQHF. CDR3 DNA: TGTGCCAGCAGTTTCACAGGGATTTATAGCAATCAGCCCCAGCATTTT.

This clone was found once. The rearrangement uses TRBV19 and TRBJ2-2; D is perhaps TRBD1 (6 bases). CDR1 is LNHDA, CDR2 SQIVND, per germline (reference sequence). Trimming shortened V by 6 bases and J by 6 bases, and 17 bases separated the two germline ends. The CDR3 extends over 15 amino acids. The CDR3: CASRMAGDPSGELFF. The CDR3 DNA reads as TGTGCCAGTAGGATGGCAGGGGATCCTTCCGGGGAGCTGTTTTTT.

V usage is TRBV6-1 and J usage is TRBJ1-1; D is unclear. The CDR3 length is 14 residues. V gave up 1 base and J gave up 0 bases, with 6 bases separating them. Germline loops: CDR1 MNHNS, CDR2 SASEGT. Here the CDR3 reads CASSEGAMNTEAFF. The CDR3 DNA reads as TGTGCCAGCAGTGAAGGGGCCATGAACACTGAAGCTTTCTTT.

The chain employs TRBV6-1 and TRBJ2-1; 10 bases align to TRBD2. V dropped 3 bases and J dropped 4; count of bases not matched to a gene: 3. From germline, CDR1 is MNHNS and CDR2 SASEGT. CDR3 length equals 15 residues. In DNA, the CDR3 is TGTGCCAGCAGTGACAGCGGGAGGGCATACAATGAGCAGTTCTTC. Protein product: CASSDSGRAYNEQFF.

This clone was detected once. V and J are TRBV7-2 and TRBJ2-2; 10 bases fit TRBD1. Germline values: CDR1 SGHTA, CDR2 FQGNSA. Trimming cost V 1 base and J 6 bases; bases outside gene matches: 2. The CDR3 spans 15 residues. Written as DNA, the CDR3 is TGTGCCAGCAGCTTAGGAGGGACAGGGGCCGGGGAGCTGTTTTTT. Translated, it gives CASSLGGTGAGELFF.

CDR3 in DNA: TGCGCCAGCAGTCACTCCGCCGGGAGCTACAATGAGCAGTTCTTC. Translated, it gives CASSHSAGSYNEQFF. The chain joins TRBV23-1 to TRBJ2-1; perhaps TRBD2 as D (6 bases). TRBV23-1 is marked as an open reading frame, function uncertain. This CDR3 contains 15 residues. Trimming took off 3 bases at V and 3 bases at J, with 12 bases between the two ends.

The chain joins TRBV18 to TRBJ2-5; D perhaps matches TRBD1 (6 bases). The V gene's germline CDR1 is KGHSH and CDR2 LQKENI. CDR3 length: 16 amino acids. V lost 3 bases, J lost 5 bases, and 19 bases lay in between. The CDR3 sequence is CASSPLKAGAGETQYF. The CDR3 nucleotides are TGTGCCAGCTCACCTCTGAAGGCAGGGGCAGGGGAGACCCAGTACTTC.

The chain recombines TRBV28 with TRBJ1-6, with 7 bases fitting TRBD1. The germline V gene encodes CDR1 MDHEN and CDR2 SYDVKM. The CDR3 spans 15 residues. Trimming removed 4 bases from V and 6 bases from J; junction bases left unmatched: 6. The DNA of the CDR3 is TGTGCCAGCAGTTCTCCACAGGGGAGTAATTCACCCCTCCACTTT. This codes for CASSSPQGSNSPLHF.

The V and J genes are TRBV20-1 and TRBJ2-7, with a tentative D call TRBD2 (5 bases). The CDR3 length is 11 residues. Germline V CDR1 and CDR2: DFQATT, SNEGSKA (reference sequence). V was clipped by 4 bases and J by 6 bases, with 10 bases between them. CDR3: CSATPSSEQYF. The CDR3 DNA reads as TGCAGTGCTACCCCTAGCTCCGAGCAGTACTTC.

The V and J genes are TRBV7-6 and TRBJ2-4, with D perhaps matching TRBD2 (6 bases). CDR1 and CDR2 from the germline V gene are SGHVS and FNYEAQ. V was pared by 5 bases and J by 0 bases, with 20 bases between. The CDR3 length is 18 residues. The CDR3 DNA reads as TGTGCCAGCAGCCCAGGAGGGGTATCAGGAATAGCCAAAAACATTCAGTACTTC. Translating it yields CASSPGGVSGIAKNIQYF.